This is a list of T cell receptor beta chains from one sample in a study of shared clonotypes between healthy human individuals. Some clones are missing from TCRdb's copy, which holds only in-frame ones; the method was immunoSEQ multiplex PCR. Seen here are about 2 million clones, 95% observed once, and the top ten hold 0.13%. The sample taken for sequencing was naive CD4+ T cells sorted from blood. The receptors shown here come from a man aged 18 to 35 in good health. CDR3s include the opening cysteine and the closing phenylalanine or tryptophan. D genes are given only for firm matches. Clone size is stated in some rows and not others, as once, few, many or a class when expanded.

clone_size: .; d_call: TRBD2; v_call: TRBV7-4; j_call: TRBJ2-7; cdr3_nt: TGTGCCAGCAGCCACGAACTAGCGGGCACACTTTACGAGCAGTACTTC; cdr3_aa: CASSHELAGTLYEQYF
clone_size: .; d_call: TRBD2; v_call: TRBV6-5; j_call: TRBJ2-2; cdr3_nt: TGTGCCAGCAGTTACGCAGCGGGAGTACCCACCGGGGAGCTGTTTTTT; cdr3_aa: CASSYAAGVPTGELFF
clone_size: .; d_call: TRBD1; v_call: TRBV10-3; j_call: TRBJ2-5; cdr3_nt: TGTGCCATCAGTGGATCTGGGACAGGGCTAACCCAGTACTTC; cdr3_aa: CAISGSGTGLTQYF
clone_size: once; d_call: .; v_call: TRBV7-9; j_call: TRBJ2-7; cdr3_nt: TGTGCCAGCAGTTCGGTTAGACAGGACGGGGAATACGAGCAGTACTTC; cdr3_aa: CASSSVRQDGEYEQYF
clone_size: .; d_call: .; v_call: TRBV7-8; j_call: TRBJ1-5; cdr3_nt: TGTGCCAGCAGCCGACAGGAGTTGGGCCGCGTCTATAGCAATCAGCCCCAGCATTTT; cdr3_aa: CASSRQELGRVYSNQPQHF
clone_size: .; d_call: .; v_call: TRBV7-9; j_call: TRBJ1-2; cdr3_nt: TGTGCCAGCAGCTTACATGGGGGAATCTATGGCTACACCTTC; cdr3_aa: CASSLHGGIYGYTF
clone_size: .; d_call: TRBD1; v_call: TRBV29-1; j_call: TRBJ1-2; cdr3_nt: TGCAGCGGGTGGACAGGGGGTAGCTATGGCTACACCTTC; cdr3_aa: CSGWTGGSYGYTF
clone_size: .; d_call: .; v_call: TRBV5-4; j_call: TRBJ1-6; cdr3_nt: TGTGCCAGCAGCCCCGGACGGAGCAGGGATTCACCCCTCCACTTT; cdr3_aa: CASSPGRSRDSPLHF
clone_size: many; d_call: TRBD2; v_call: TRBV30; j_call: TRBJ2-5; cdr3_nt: TGTGCCTGGAGTGTTTCCGGGGGGGCGTGGGAGACCCAGTACTTC; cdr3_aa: CAWSVSGGAWETQYF
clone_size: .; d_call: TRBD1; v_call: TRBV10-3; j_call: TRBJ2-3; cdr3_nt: TGTGCCAGCAGGAATCCGGGACAGGGCACAGATACGCAGTATTTT; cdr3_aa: CASRNPGQGTDTQYF
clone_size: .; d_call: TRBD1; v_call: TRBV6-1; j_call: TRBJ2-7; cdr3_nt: TGTGCCAGCAGACGACAGGGTTACGAGCAGTACTTC; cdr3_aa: CASRRQGYEQYF
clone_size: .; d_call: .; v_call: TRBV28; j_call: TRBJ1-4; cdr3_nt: TGTGCCAGCAGTTTAGTGGGGGCAACTAATGAAAAACTGTTTTTT; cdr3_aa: CASSLVGATNEKLFF
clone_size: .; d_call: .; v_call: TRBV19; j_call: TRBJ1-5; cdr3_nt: TGTGCCAGTATAAACTTCAATCAGCCCCAGCATTTT; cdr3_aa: CASINFNQPQHF
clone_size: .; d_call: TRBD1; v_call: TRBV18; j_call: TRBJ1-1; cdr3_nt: TGTGCCAGCTCCCCGACAGGGGGTAGCACTGAAGCTTTCTTT; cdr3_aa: CASSPTGGSTEAFF
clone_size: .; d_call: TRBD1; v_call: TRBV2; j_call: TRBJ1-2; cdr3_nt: TGTGCCAGCAGTGATTGGACAGGGGATAACTATGGCTACACCTTC; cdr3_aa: CASSDWTGDNYGYTF